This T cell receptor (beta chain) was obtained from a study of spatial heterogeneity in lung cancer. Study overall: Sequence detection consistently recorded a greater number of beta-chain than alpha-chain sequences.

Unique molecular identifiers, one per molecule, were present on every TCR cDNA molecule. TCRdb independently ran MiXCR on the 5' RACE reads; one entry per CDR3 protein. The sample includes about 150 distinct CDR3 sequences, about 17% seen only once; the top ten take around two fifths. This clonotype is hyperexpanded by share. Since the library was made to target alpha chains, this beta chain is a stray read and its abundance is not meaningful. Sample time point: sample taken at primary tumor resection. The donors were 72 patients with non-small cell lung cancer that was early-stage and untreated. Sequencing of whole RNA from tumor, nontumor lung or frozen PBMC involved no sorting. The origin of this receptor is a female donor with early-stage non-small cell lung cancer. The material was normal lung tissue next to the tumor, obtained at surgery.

CDR3 bases: TGTGCCAGCAGCCAAATGGCCAGGGGGCCCTACGAGCAGTACTTC. As protein: CASSQMARGPYEQYF. This rearrangement joins TRBV14 to TRBJ2-7; 8 bases align to TRBD1. Germline V gene sequence: CDR1 SGHDN, CDR2 FVKESK. This CDR3 is 15 amino acids long. V was pared by 2 bases and J by 2 bases, with 5 bases of the junction left unmatched.